The 9 T cell receptor beta chains presented below share a single source sample, sequenced in a study of shared clonotypes between healthy human individuals. Profiling relied on immunoSEQ multiplex PCR, and the TCRdb table lists in-frame clones only, not all of them. The table includes approximately 1.9 million clones, roughly 95% detected once. Naive CD8 cells, CD45RO-negative and positively selected for CCR7, excluded terminally differentiated effector memory CD45RA+ cells. What was sequenced was naive CD8+ T cells from PBMCs. The receptors were sampled from a man younger than 35 in good health. Some clones in this sample may be carry-over from other donors' samples.

This chain joins TRBV9 and TRBJ2-7; D unclear. Germline assignment: CDR1 SGDLS and CDR2 YYNGEE. Trimming pared 3 bases from V and 3 bases from J, leaving 13 bases between. The CDR3 covers 14 residues. Here the CDR3 reads CASSAGVGFYEQYF. CDR3 nucleotide sequence: TGTGCCAGCAGCGCCGGTGTCGGGTTCTACGAGCAGTACTTC.

This sequence joins TRBV5-4 and TRBJ1-1; D is unclear. The ends were cut back, 1 base at V and 3 bases at J, with 16 bases in the middle. CDR3 size: 16 residues. Germline CDR1 SGHNT, CDR2 YYREEE (reference sequence). CDR3 DNA: TGTGCCAGCAGCTTGCCTGGACCTCCCGGCTACACTGAAGCTTTCTTT. Encoded protein: CASSLPGPPGYTEAFF.

The J gene is TRBJ2-7, the V gene TRBV7-9, with unresolved D. The CDR3 is made up of 14 amino acids. From germline, CDR1 is SEHNR and CDR2 FQNEAQ (reference sequence). Trimming took 4 bases from V and 2 from J, leaving 12 bases between them. The CDR3 region has the DNA TGTGCCAGCAGCTCTGGGGAAAACCCCTACGAGCAGTACTTC. It encodes CASSSGENPYEQYF.

This chain links TRBV11-2 with TRBJ1-1, with 9 bases lining up with TRBD1. The CDR3 loop spans 15 amino acids. After removal of 5 bases from V and 1 base from J, the junction contained 5 bases not matched to a gene. The germline CDR1 and CDR2 sequences are SGHAT and FQNNGV. In DNA, the CDR3 is TGTGCCAGCAGCACCCGGGACAGGGAGAACACTGAAGCTTTCTTT. It is translated as CASSTRDRENTEAFF.

The chain recombines TRBV5-1 with TRBJ2-7; tentatively, D is TRBD1 (6 bases). The CDR3 consists of 14 residues. Trimming shortened V by 6 bases and J by 2 bases, and 15 bases separated the two germline ends. Germline V CDR1 and CDR2: SGHRS, YFSETQ. CDR3 residues: CASTRSAGAYEQYF. The CDR3 bases are TGCGCCAGCACCAGGTCCGCAGGGGCCTACGAGCAGTACTTC.

The chain combines TRBV28 with TRBJ1-1; unclear D gene. Germline-derived CDR1 and CDR2 are MDHEN and SYDVKM. V shed 7 bases and J shed 8 bases, with 8 bases lying between them. This CDR3 is 10 amino acids long. CDR3 sequence reads: CASNDSEAFF. The CDR3 nucleotides are TGTGCCAGCAATGATTCAGAAGCTTTCTTT.

This sequence joins TRBV7-9 and TRBJ2-7; a weak D match, TRBD1 (6 bases). Deletions cut 5 bases from V and 6 bases from J, with 11 bases between. CDR1 and CDR2 from the germline V gene are SEHNR and FQNEAQ (reference sequence). This CDR3 spans 12 amino acids. CDR3 sequence (DNA): TGTGCCAGCAGCCCCGGGACAACCGAGCAGTACTTC. Protein product: CASSPGTTEQYF.

This clone was seen a single time. J is TRBJ1-3 and V is TRBV5-1; D is unclear. The CDR3 has 17 residues. The V end was cut by 1 base, the J end by 0 bases, with 14 bases between. Germline-derived CDR1 and CDR2 are SGHRS and YFSETQ. CDR3 sequence reads: CASSLSDWDLSGNTIYF. In DNA, the CDR3 is TGCGCCAGCAGCTTGTCAGACTGGGATCTCTCTGGAAACACCATATATTTT.

V is TRBV6-5 and J is TRBJ2-3, with D possibly matching TRBD2 (6 bases). V was trimmed by 1 base and J by 4 bases, leaving 9 bases between them. The CDR3 sequence is 14 residues long. Germline V gene lookup returns CDR1 MNHEY and CDR2 SVGAGI. CDR3 bases: TGTGCCAGCAGTTACTGGAGGGACTCAGATACGCAGTATTTT. Translation gives CASSYWRDSDTQYF.